The 10 T cell receptor beta chains below all came from one sample that was sequenced in a study of CD8 T cells in ankylosing spondylitis. TCRdb passed the 5' RACE reads through MiXCR, listing each CDR3 protein once. This sample has around 130,000 distinct CDR3 sequences, with about 13% found just once. Sequenced material: blood, either unsorted or a sorted T cell fraction (not recorded which). These receptors originate from a female donor with ankylosing spondylitis or in good health (not recorded which).

This clonotype was counted ten times or more. The chain carries TRBV12-3 or TRBV12-4 and TRBJ1-3, with a tentative D call TRBD1 (5 bases). The CDR3 runs 13 residues. The V end was cut by 5 bases, the J end by 4 bases, with 9 bases between. CDR3 loop: CASSQGSGNTIYF. DNA of the CDR3: TGTGCCAGCAGTCAGGGATCAGGAAACACCATATATTTT.

The gene calls are TRBV5-1 and TRBJ2-3; 8 bases match TRBD1. In germline, CDR1 is SGHRS, CDR2 YFSETQ. J gave up 0 bases and V 6 bases, and 6 bases lay outside the gene matches. This CDR3 comprises 15 residues. DNA for the CDR3: TGCGCCAGCATGAAGACAGGGGTTAGCACAGATACGCAGTATTTT. This sequence encodes CASMKTGVSTDTQYF.

This clonotype was picked up a small number of times. The rearrangement uses TRBV4-1 and TRBJ1-6; D call uncertain. Germline V gene data show CDR1 as MGHRA and CDR2 as YSYEKL. The CDR3 runs 15 residues. V lost 1 base, J lost 9 bases, and 13 bases lay in between. CDR3 residues: CASSQVEGGGSPLHF. The CDR3 region has the DNA TGCGCCAGCAGCCAAGTTGAGGGCGGCGGTTCACCCCTCCACTTT.

At least ten counts were recorded for this clonotype. The V and J genes are TRBV20-1 and TRBJ1-5; 8 positions agree with TRBD1. The CDR3 totals 15 residues. Germline-derived CDR1 and CDR2 are DFQATT and SNEGSKA (reference sequence). Trimming at V came to 6 bases and at J to 0 bases, leaving 7 bases not matched to a gene. The CDR3 protein is CSAGTGSSSNQPQHF. The CDR3 DNA is TGCAGTGCGGGGACAGGCTCCTCTAGCAATCAGCCCCAGCATTTT.

The J gene is TRBJ1-1, the V gene TRBV5-1, with D unclear. V lost 0 bases and J lost 6, with 9 bases in between. Germline V gene sequence: CDR1 SGHRS, CDR2 YFSETQ. The CDR3 loop spans 13 amino acids. The CDR3 nucleotides read TGCGCCAGCAGCTTGGCCGGGGTGCCTGAAGCTTTCTTT. Its protein product is CASSLAGVPEAFF.

The genes are TRBV12-3 or TRBV12-4 and TRBJ2-1; 13 bases are a match to TRBD2. The CDR3 spans 15 residues. Trimming cost V 5 bases and J 8 bases; bases outside gene matches: 6. The CDR3 DNA reads as TGTGCCAGCAGTCCGGGACTAGCGGGGCGCCATGAGCAGTTCTTC. It codes for CASSPGLAGRHEQFF.

Of note for this clonotype: A read error may explain this, as a much larger clone is one base away. The chain carries TRBV5-1 and TRBJ1-2, with D possibly TRBD1 on 5 matching bases. This CDR3 comprises 12 residues. CDR1 and CDR2 (germline): SGHRS, YFSETQ. The germline V and J ends were trimmed by 5 bases and 10 bases, with 15 bases remaining between them. CDR3 in amino acids: CASSLTADVYTF. DNA for the CDR3: TGCGCCAGCAGTCTGACAGCTGATGTCTACACCTTC.

This clonotype was counted a few times. The chain employs TRBV12-3 or TRBV12-4 and TRBJ2-5; perhaps TRBD2 as D (5 bases). This CDR3 is 13 amino acids long. V was pared by 7 bases and J by 5 bases, with 14 bases between. CDR3 in DNA: TGTGCCAGCACCCCCTCGGGAAGTGAGACCCAGTACTTC. Translation gives CASTPSGSETQYF.

In this sample, this clonotype turned up a few times. The J gene is TRBJ2-3, the V gene TRBV25-1, with TRBD2 identical over 8 bases. Trimming removed 4 bases from V and 5 bases from J; junction bases left unmatched: 2. This CDR3 spans 13 amino acids. Germline V gives CDR1 MGHDK, CDR2 SYGVNS. CDR3 residues: CASSVGRGDTQYF. Here the CDR3 DNA reads TGTGCCAGCAGTGTCGGGAGGGGAGATACGCAGTATTTT.

The gene calls are TRBV27 and TRBJ1-6; TRBD1 aligns across 7 bases. The CDR3 is 14 residues long. CDR1 MNHEY and CDR2 SMNVEV come from the germline V gene (reference sequence). V lost 6 bases and J lost 8; bases outside the gene matches: 7. CDR3 loop: CASRLQGWDSPLHF. For the CDR3, the DNA is TGTGCCAGCAGATTACAGGGGTGGGATTCACCCCTCCACTTT.